Listed below are T cell receptor beta chains from one sample, sequenced in a study of shared clonotypes between healthy human individuals. Clones were read by immunoSEQ multiplex PCR, and TCRdb kept only the in-frame ones, dropping some. This table has more than 2 million clones, 93% appearing once. Sequencing was performed on naive CD8+ T cells from PBMCs. These receptors came from a man between 18 and 35 years old in good health. Some clones in this sample may be carry-over from other donors' samples. The CDR3 runs from the conserved cysteine through the conserved F or W.

V gene,CDR3 protein
TRBV11-3,CASSLSPPDEIEAFF
TRBV9,CASSVAIEGAGTEAFF
TRBV7-9,CASSSAPGVPSGNTIYF
TRBV27,CASSSWTSDNEQFF
TRBV5-8,CASSLIVGSVEKLFF
TRBV4-2,CASSQDRLSNTGELFF
TRBV6-6,CASSFNYEQYF
TRBV27,CASSLSRPYNEQFF
TRBV27,CASRGSAGGPQTNEQFF
TRBV13,CASSLDVGRTDTQYF